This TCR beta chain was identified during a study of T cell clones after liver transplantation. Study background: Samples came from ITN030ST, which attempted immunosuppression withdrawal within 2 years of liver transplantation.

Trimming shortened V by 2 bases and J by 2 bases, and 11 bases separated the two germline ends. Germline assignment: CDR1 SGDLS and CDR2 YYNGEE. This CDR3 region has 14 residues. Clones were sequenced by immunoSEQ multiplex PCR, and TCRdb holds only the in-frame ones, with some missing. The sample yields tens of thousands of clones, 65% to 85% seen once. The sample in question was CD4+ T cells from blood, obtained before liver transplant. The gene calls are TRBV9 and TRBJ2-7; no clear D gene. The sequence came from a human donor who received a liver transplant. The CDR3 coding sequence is TGTGCCAGCAGCGTTGGGTCAGACACCTACGAGCAGTACTTC. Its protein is CASSVGSDTYEQYF.